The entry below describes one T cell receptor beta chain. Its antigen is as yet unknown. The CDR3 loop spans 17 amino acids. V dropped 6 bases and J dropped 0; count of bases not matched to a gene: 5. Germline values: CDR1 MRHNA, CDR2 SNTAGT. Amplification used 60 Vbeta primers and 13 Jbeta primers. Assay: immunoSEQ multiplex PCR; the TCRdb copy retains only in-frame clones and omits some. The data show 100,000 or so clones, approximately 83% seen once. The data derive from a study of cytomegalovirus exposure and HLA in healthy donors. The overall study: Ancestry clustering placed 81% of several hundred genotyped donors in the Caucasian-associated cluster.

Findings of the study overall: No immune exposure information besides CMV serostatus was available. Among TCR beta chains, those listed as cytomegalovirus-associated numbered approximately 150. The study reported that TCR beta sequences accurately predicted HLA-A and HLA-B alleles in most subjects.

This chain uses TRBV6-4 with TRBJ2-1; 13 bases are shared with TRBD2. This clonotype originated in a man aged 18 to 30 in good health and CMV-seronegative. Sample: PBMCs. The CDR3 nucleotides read TGTGCCAGCAGCTCCAGGACTAGCGGGAGCTCCTACAATGAGCAGTTCTTC. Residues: CASSSRTSGSSYNEQFF.